The 18 T cell receptor beta chains given below trace back to one sample, sequenced in a study of T cells after yellow fever vaccination. Using its own MiXCR run on the 5' RACE reads, TCRdb lists one record per CDR3 protein. The data contain about 74,000 distinct CDR3 sequences, 7.1% of them seen just once; the ten biggest clones take up roughly a third. Specimen: CD8+ T cells sorted from PBMCs, collected 5 to 6 days after the first yellow fever vaccination. The origin of the receptors is a man between 18 and 29 years old who received the YFV17D yellow fever vaccine.

This clonotype has at least ten counts. The V and J genes are TRBV4-2 and TRBJ2-1, with D tentatively TRBD1 (5 bases). Germline V CDR1 and CDR2: LGHNA, YNFKEQ. The CDR3 length is 17 residues. V lost 0 bases, J lost 6 bases, and 18 bases lay in between. CDR3 amino acids: CASSQDHRRELSNEQFF. The CDR3 region has the DNA TGTGCCAGCAGCCAAGATCATCGCAGGGAATTGTCCAATGAGCAGTTCTTC.

This clonotype appeared a few times. The rearrangement uses TRBV5-1 and TRBJ2-1; 8 positions agree with TRBD1. Germline values: CDR1 SGHRS, CDR2 YFSETQ. This CDR3 is built from 15 residues. J was trimmed by 6 bases and V by 6 bases; bases with no gene match: 11. The CDR3, as DNA: TGCGCCAGCAACCGGTGGACAGGGAATCGCAATGAGCAGTTCTTC. Amino acids: CASNRWTGNRNEQFF.

This clonotype was seen ten or more times. The chain joins TRBV7-6 to TRBJ2-7; D is ambiguous. This CDR3 has 15 residues. Germline V gene lookup returns CDR1 SGHVS and CDR2 FNYEAQ. Trimming removed 1 base from V and 4 bases from J, with 14 bases in between. The CDR3 spells CASSLEAAEGYEQYF. DNA of the CDR3: TGTGCCAGCAGCTTAGAGGCCGCAGAAGGGTACGAGCAGTACTTC.

There are many counts of this clonotype. CDR3 nucleotides: TGTGCCAGCAGTTACTCGTCCGGGACAGGGCCGGCCGGAGAGCAGTTCTTC. Translation gives CASSYSSGTGPAGEQFF. V and J are TRBV6-5 and TRBJ2-1; 9 bases align to TRBD1. The V and J ends lost 0 bases and 10 bases, in that order; junction bases with no gene match: 13. The CDR3 runs to 17 residues. Germline CDR1 is MNHEY and CDR2 is SVGAGI.

This clonotype was observed a few times. The genes are TRBV27 and TRBJ2-7; 9 bases are shared with TRBD1. Looked up from germline, CDR1 is MNHEY and CDR2 is SMNVEV (reference sequence). The CDR3 covers 16 residues. Losses at the gene ends were 4 bases for V and 6 bases for J; bases not matched to a gene: 13. CDR3 residues: CASSSGTGLMYGEQYV. The DNA for the CDR3 is TGTGCCAGCAGTTCGGGGACAGGGTTGATGTACGGCGAGCAGTACGTC.

This clonotype has only a few counts. The CDR3 loop reads CASSLAARGGNKTDTQYF. DNA for the CDR3: TGTGCCAGCAGCTTAGCGGCGCGGGGGGGCAATAAGACAGATACGCAGTATTTT. The chain combines TRBV11-1 with TRBJ2-3; 9 bases are a match to TRBD2. This CDR3 is 18 amino acids long. V was clipped by 0 bases and J by 3 bases; unmatched bases: 10. CDR1 is SGHAT, CDR2 FQDESV, per germline (reference sequence). The full variable domain, its missing parts supplied by reference TRBV11-1 and TRBJ2-3, is EAEVAQSPRYKITEKSQAVAFWCDPISGHATLYWYRQILGQGPELLVQFQDESVVDDSQLPKDRFSAERLKGVDSTLKIQPAELGDSAMYLCASSLAARGGNKTDTQYFGPGTRLTVL.

The chain couples TRBV29-1 to TRBJ2-7, with D possibly matching TRBD2 (5 bases). The V end was cut by 1 base, the J end by 6 bases, with 7 bases between. Germline V lookup: CDR1 SQVTM, CDR2 ANQGSEA. The CDR3 is made up of 11 amino acids. The CDR3 loop reads CSVEVRGEQYV. The CDR3 DNA reads TGCAGCGTTGAAGTCCGGGGCGAGCAGTACGTC.

This clonotype was seen a few times. J is TRBJ1-2 and V is TRBV18, with no clear D. This CDR3 has 13 residues. From germline, CDR1 is KGHSH and CDR2 LQKENI. The V and J ends lost 5 bases and 5 bases respectively, with 12 bases between them. The CDR3: CASSGERGYGYTF. In DNA, the CDR3 is TGTGCCAGCTCAGGGGAACGGGGATATGGCTACACCTTC.

This clonotype was counted only a few times. The chain recombines TRBV6-2 or TRBV6-3 with TRBJ2-1; D remains unclear. From germline, CDR1 is MNHEY and CDR2 SVGEGT. The ends were cut back, 2 bases at V and 6 bases at J, with 5 bases in the middle. The CDR3 is 12 amino acids. DNA of the CDR3: TGTGCCAGCAGTTACATCATCAATGAGCAGTTCTTC. Encoded protein: CASSYIINEQFF.

This clonotype was counted many times. V and J are TRBV20-1 and TRBJ2-7, with no clear D. The V gene lost 0 bases and the J gene lost 1 base, with 10 bases spanning the gap. This CDR3 region has 14 residues. Per the germline V gene, CDR1 is DFQATT and CDR2 is SNEGSKA (reference sequence). CDR3 sequence: CSARDPAHSYEQYF. The CDR3 region has the DNA TGCAGTGCTAGAGATCCGGCGCATTCCTACGAGCAGTACTTC.

In this sample, this clonotype turned up many times. J is TRBJ2-1 and V is TRBV7-9; the match to TRBD2 covers 8 bases. Germline V CDR1 and CDR2: SEHNR, FQNEAQ (reference sequence). This CDR3 region has 16 residues. V gave up 3 bases and J gave up 8 bases; unmatched junction bases: 12. CDR3 protein: CASSFAGRVSPHEQFF. The CDR3 DNA reads TGTGCCAGCAGCTTCGCCGGGAGGGTCTCCCCCCATGAGCAGTTCTTC. Complete variable domain (other parts from reference TRBV7-9 and TRBJ2-1): DTGVSQNPRHKITKRGQNVTFRCDPISEHNRLYWYRQTLGQGPEFLTYFQNEAQLEKSRLLSDRFSAERPKGSFSTLEIQRTEQGDSAMYLCASSFAGRVSPHEQFFGPGTRLTVL.

This clonotype was counted many times. The chain is built from TRBV7-6 and TRBJ2-2, with 8 bases that match TRBD1. The V and J ends lost 6 bases and 1 base, in that order; junction bases with no gene match: 4. The germline gives CDR1 SGHVS, CDR2 FNYEAQ. There are 15 residues in the CDR3. The chain's CDR3 is CASRLDRGNTGELFF. In DNA, the CDR3 is TGTGCCAGCAGACTAGACAGGGGGAACACCGGGGAGCTGTTTTTT.

This clonotype was counted only a few times. The rearrangement links TRBV5-4 to TRBJ2-7, with TRBD2 matching over 9 bases. V lost 0 bases, J lost 1 base, and 2 bases stayed unmatched. CDR3 length equals 15 residues. Germline V lookup: CDR1 SGHNT, CDR2 YYREEE (reference sequence). Here the CDR3 reads CASSLGLAASYEQYF. CDR3 in DNA: TGTGCCAGCAGCTTGGGACTAGCGGCATCCTACGAGCAGTACTTC.

The rearrangement links TRBV5-1 to TRBJ2-3, with D perhaps matching TRBD1 (5 bases). Germline CDR1 reads SGHRS; CDR2 reads YFSETQ. The CDR3 extends over 14 amino acids. The ends were cut back, 3 bases at V and 7 bases at J, with 15 bases in the middle. CDR3 DNA: TGCGCCAGCAGCTGGACCCAACTGGGGCATACGCAGTATTTT. Amino acid sequence: CASSWTQLGHTQYF. The full variable domain, rest sourced from reference TRBV5-1 and TRBJ2-3, is KAGVTQTPRYLIKTRGQQVTLSCSPISGHRSVSWYQQTPGQGLQFLFEYFSETQRNKGNFPGRFSGRQFSNSRSEMNVSTLELGDSALYLCASSWTQLGHTQYFGPGTRLTVL.

This chain connects TRBV7-9 to TRBJ2-3; D is perhaps TRBD1 (5 bases). CDR3 size: 15 residues. Germline V gives CDR1 SEHNR, CDR2 FQNEAQ (reference sequence). V was clipped by 5 bases and J by 2 bases, with 14 bases between them. Written as DNA, the CDR3 is TGTGCCAGCAGCGCACAGCAGGGTATCACAGATACGCAGTATTTT. It yields the protein CASSAQQGITDTQYF.

This clonotype was recorded many times. The chain has TRBV20-1 and TRBJ1-2; 7 bases are shared with TRBD1. V shed 0 bases, J shed 2 bases, and the junction held 6 bases outside the gene matches. CDR3 size: 15 residues. Germline assignment: CDR1 DFQATT and CDR2 SNEGSKA (reference sequence). The CDR3 DNA sequence: TGCAGTGCTAGAGATTCGGCCAGGGGGAACTATGGCTACACCTTC. Its translation: CSARDSARGNYGYTF.

Many counts were recorded for this clonotype. One end of the junction varies from germline; a read error may be responsible. V usage is TRBV12-5 and J usage is TRBJ2-5, with 12 bases lining up with TRBD2. This CDR3 is 17 amino acids long. Germline values: CDR1 LGHNT, CDR2 FRNRAP. DNA for the CDR3: TGTGCTAGTGGTCAACTAGCGGGGGGAATAAATGAAGAGAGCCAGTACTTC. It specifies CASGQLAGGINEESQYF.

This clonotype came up many times. The chain links TRBV10-3 to TRBJ2-1, with a possible D match to TRBD2 (5 bases). Trimming removed 5 bases at V and 7 bases at J, with 12 bases between. The germline V gene has CDR1 ENHRY and CDR2 SYGVKD. CDR3 size: 13 residues. The CDR3 here is CAISPPPGNEQFF. CDR3 sequence (DNA): TGTGCCATCAGTCCCCCCCCGGGAAATGAGCAGTTCTTC.